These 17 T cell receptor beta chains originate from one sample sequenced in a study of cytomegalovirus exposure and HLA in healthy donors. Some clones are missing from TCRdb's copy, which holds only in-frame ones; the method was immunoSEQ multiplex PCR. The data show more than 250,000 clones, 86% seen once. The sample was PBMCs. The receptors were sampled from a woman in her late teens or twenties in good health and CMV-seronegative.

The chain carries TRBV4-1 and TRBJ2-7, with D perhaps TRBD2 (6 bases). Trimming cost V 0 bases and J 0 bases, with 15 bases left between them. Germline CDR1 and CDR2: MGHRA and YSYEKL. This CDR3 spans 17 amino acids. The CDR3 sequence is CASSQDLEGAHSYEQYF. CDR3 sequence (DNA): TGCGCCAGCAGCCAAGACTTGGAGGGAGCCCACTCCTACGAGCAGTACTTC.

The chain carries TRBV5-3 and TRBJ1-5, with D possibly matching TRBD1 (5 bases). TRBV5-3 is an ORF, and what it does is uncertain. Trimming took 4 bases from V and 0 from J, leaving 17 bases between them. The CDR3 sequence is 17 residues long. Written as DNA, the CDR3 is TGTGCCAGAAGCGGACAACGGCCCGGAAATAGCAATCAGCCCCAGCATTTT. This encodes CARSGQRPGNSNQPQHF.

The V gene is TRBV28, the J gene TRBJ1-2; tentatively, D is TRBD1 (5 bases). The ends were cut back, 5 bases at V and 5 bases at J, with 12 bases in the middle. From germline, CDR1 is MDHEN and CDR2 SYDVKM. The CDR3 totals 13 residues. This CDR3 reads CASSRQSRYGYTF. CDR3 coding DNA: TGTGCCAGCAGTCGACAGAGCCGTTATGGCTACACCTTC.

The CDR3 protein is CASSLVRQASRNTIYF. In DNA form, the CDR3 reads TGTGCCAGCAGCTTGGTTCGGCAGGCGTCTAGAAACACCATATATTTT. The chain is built from TRBV5-6 and TRBJ1-3, with D unclear. Germline CDR1 and CDR2: SGHDT and YYEEEE. Trimming took off 0 bases at V and 5 bases at J, with 15 bases between the two ends. The CDR3 is 16 amino acids.

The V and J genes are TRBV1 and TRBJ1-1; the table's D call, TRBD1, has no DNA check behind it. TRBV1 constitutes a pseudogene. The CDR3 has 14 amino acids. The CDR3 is CTSSHWTDNTEAFF. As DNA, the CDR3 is TGCACCAGCAGCCATTGGACAGATAACACTGAAGCTTTCTTT.

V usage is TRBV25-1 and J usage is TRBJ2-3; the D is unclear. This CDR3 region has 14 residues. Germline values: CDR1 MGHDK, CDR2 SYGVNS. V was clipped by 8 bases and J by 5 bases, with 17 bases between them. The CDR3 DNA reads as TGTGCCAGCCACCCCGGTGCGTACGGAGATACGCAGTATTTT. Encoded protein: CASHPGAYGDTQYF.

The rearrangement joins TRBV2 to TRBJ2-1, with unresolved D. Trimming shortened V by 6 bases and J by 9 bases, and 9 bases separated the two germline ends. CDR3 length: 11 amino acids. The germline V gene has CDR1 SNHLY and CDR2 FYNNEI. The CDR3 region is CASSGVLEQFF. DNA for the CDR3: TGTGCCAGCAGCGGAGTCCTTGAGCAGTTCTTC.

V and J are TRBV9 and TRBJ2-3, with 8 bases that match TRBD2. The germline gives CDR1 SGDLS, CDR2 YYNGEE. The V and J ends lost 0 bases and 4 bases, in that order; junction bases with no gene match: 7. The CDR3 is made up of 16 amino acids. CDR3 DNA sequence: TGTGCCAGCAGCGTAGGGGGTAGCGGGGCAGCAGATACGCAGTATTTT. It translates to CASSVGGSGAADTQYF. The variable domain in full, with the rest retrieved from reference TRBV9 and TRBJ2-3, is DSGVTQTPKHLITATGQRVTLRCSPRSGDLSVYWYQQSLDQGLQFLIQYYNGEERAKGNILERFSAQQFPDLHSELNLSSLELGDSALYFCASSVGGSGAADTQYFGPGTRLTVL.

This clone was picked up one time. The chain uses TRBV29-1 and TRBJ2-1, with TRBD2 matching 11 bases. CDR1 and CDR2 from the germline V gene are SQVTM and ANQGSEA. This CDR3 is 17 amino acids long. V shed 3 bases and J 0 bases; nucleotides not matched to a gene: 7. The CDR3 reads CSVDGTSGRSSYNEQFF. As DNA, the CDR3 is TGCAGCGTTGACGGGACTAGCGGAAGGAGCTCCTACAATGAGCAGTTCTTC.

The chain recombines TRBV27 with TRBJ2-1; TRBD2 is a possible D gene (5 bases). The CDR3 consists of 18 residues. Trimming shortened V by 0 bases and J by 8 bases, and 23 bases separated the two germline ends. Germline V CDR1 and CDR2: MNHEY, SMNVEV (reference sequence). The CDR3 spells CASSLSVYRGSIVYEQFF. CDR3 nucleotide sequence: TGTGCCAGCAGTTTATCGGTTTATCGGGGATCCATCGTTTATGAGCAGTTCTTC.

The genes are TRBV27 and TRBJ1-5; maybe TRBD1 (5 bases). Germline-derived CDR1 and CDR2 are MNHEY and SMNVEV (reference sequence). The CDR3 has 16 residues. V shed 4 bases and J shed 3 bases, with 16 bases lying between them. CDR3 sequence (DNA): TGTGCCAGCAGTTCGTCGAGGGGAGGGAACAATCAGCCCCAGCATTTT. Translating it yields CASSSSRGGNNQPQHF.

Here the CDR3 reads CASSLRGLAEAYEQYF. For the CDR3, the DNA is TGTGCCAGCAGCTTGAGAGGACTAGCGGAGGCCTACGAGCAGTACTTC. This sequence joins TRBV7-9 and TRBJ2-7, with 10 bases aligning to TRBD2. Losses at the gene ends were 3 bases for V and 2 bases for J; bases not matched to a gene: 7. CDR3 length: 16 amino acids. The germline V gene encodes CDR1 SEHNR and CDR2 FQNEAQ (reference sequence).

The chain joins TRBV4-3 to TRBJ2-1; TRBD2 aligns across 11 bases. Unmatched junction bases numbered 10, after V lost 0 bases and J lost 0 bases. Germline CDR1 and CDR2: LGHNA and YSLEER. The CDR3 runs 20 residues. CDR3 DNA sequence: TGCGCCAGCAGCCAAGATCGGCTAGCGGGAGGAGGCCTCTCCTACAATGAGCAGTTCTTC. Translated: CASSQDRLAGGGLSYNEQFF.

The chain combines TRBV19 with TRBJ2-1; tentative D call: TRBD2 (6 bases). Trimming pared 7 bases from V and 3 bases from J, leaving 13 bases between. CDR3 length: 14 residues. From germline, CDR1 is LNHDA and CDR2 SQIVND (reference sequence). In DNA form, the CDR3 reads TGTGCCAGTAATAGGGGCGGGGACTACAATGAGCAGTTCTTC. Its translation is CASNRGGDYNEQFF.

This chain's CDR3 is CASSPDSHPSYEQYF. As DNA, the CDR3 is TGTGCCAGCAGCCCCGACAGTCACCCCTCCTACGAGCAGTACTTC. V gene TRBV5-4 combines with J gene TRBJ2-7; D possibly corresponds to TRBD1 (5 bases). Germline V gene sequence: CDR1 SGHNT, CDR2 YYREEE (reference sequence). Trimming stripped 4 bases from V and 0 bases from J, with 14 bases between. The CDR3 is made up of 15 amino acids.

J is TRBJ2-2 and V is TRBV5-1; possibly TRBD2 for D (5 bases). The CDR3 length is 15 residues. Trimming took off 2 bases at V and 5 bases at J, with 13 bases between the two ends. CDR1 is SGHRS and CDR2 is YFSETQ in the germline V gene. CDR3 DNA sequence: TGCGCCAGCAGCTTTAGCGAGGAAGGGACCGGGGAGCTGTTTTTT. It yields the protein CASSFSEEGTGELFF. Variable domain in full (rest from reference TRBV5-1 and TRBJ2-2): KAGVTQTPRYLIKTRGQQVTLSCSPISGHRSVSWYQQTPGQGLQFLFEYFSETQRNKGNFPGRFSGRQFSNSRSEMNVSTLELGDSALYLCASSFSEEGTGELFFGEGSRLTVL.

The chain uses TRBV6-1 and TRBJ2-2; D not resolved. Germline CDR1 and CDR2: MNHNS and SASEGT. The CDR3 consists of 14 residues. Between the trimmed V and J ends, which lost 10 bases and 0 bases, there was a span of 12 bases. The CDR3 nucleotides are TGTGCCACCGAACAGAACGCGAACACCGGGGAGCTGTTTTTT. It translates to CATEQNANTGELFF.